This TCR beta chain was sequenced during a study of blood T cell repertoires in COVID-19. As originally analysed: Using reference gene primer amplification, nucleated cell counts were estimated. Method: immunoSEQ multiplex PCR; TCRdb's copy keeps in-frame clones and lacks some. That table furnishes V, J and clone size, whereas the DNA furnished D and trimming. The sample holds about 320,000 clones, 86% seen once. Trimming took off 4 bases at V and 7 bases at J, with 14 bases between the two ends. CDR1 is SGHRS, CDR2 YFSETQ, per germline. The CDR3 is made up of 14 amino acids. J is TRBJ1-4 and V is TRBV5-1; a weak D match, TRBD1 (5 bases). The receptor was derived from a woman between 50 and 59 years old with acute or convalescent COVID-19. The sequencing input was peripheral blood. CDR3 region: CASSGGDRTEKLFF. DNA for the CDR3: TGCGCCAGCAGCGGAGGGGACCGCACTGAAAAACTGTTTTTT.